Below are 8 T cell receptor beta chains sequenced from a single sample in a study of T-cell reconstitution after alpha-beta-depleted transplantation in children. Preparation of the TCRbeta library involved a method that used unique molecular identifiers. Using its own MiXCR run on the PCR reads, TCRdb lists one record per CDR3 protein. The top ten hold over 25% of the sample, which has about a million distinct CDR3 sequences, about 26% seen once. The material was PBMCs, mostly from graft donor cells, obtained 360 days after TCRalphabeta/CD19-depleted stem cell transplant. These receptors all come from a boy under three years old who had a stem cell transplant for SCID, so the T cells may come from the graft donor.

This chain connects TRBV11-2 to TRBJ2-1; unclear D gene. V was cut by 2 bases and J by 5 bases, with 4 bases left in between. This CDR3 region has 12 residues. The germline V gene encodes CDR1 SGHAT and CDR2 FQNNGV. CDR3 sequence: CASSLMHNEQFF. The CDR3 DNA is TGTGCCAGCAGCTTAATGCACAATGAGCAGTTCTTC.

This clonotype was seen more than once but under ten times. The chain recombines TRBV27 with TRBJ2-7; D may be TRBD1 (5 bases). V was clipped by 6 bases and J by 4 bases, with 13 bases between them. This CDR3 contains 13 residues. Germline V gene sequence: CDR1 MNHEY, CDR2 SMNVEV (reference sequence). This chain's CDR3 is CASRLGRKYEQYF. CDR3 coding DNA: TGTGCCAGCAGACTGGGGCGTAAATACGAGCAGTACTTC.

Only a few counts were recorded for this clonotype. This chain links TRBV6-5 with TRBJ1-1; D unclear. CDR1 MNHEY and CDR2 SVGAGI come from the germline V gene. The ends were cut back, 0 bases at V and 0 bases at J, with 11 bases in the middle. The CDR3 consists of 16 residues. The CDR3 region is CASSYSRKGLNTEAFF. The CDR3 DNA reads TGTGCCAGCAGTTACTCGAGAAAAGGATTGAACACTGAAGCTTTCTTT.

In this sample, this clonotype turned up a few times. The chain joins TRBV4-2 to TRBJ1-4; possible D gene TRBD1, 5 bases. This CDR3 spans 14 amino acids. V dropped 0 bases and J dropped 11 bases, with 13 bases sitting between them. Germline loops: CDR1 LGHNA, CDR2 YNFKEQ. CDR3: CASSQDIGGGKLFF. CDR3 bases: TGTGCCAGCAGCCAAGATATTGGGGGTGGGAAACTGTTTTTT.

This clonotype came up many times. V and J are TRBV9 and TRBJ2-5, with a possible D match to TRBD2 (6 bases). The CDR3 contains 13 residues. V was cut by 0 bases and J by 4 bases, with 7 bases left in between. Germline CDR1 and CDR2: SGDLS and YYNGEE. CDR3 in amino acids: CASSVGGGETQYF. CDR3 DNA sequence: TGTGCCAGCAGCGTAGGGGGAGGAGAGACCCAGTACTTC.

The chain employs TRBV6-5 and TRBJ1-2; unclear D gene. The CDR3 totals 13 residues. V lost 5 bases and J 2 bases, leaving 9 bases between the germline ends. The germline CDR1 and CDR2 sequences are MNHEY and SVGAGI. The CDR3 region is CASSTTVNYGYTF. The CDR3 DNA follows: TGTGCCAGCAGTACTACAGTGAACTATGGCTACACCTTC.

This clonotype was seen only a few times. The chain has TRBV3-1 and TRBJ2-1; perhaps TRBD2 as D (5 bases). The CDR3 is 15 amino acids. Trimming removed 5 bases from V and 4 bases from J, with 15 bases in between. Germline V gives CDR1 LGHDT, CDR2 YNNKEL (reference sequence). The CDR3, as DNA: TGTGCCAGCAGCGGACGGGGTTTCGGGTACAATGAGCAGTTCTTC. The encoded protein is CASSGRGFGYNEQFF.

The chain is built from TRBV6-5 and TRBJ1-2; 8 nucleotides agree with TRBD1. The germline V gene has CDR1 MNHEY and CDR2 SVGAGI. The CDR3 totals 16 residues. J gave up 8 bases and V 0 bases, and 11 bases lay outside the gene matches. The CDR3, as DNA: TGTGCCAGCAGTTACTCCTGGACAGGGCTTCTTATCGGCTACACCTTC. Encoded protein: CASSYSWTGLLIGYTF.